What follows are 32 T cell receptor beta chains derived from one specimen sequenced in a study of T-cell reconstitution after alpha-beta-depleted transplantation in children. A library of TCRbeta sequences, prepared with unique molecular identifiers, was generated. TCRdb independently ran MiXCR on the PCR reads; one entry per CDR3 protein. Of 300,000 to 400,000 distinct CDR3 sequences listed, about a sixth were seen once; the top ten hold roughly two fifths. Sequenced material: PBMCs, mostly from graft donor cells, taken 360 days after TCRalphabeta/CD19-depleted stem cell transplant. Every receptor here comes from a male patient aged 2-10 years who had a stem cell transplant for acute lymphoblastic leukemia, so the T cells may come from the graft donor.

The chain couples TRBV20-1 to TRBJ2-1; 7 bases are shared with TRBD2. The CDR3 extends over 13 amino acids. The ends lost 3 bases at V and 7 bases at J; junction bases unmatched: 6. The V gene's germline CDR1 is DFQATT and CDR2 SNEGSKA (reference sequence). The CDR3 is CSASRPSGNEQFF. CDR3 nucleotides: TGCAGTGCTAGTCGTCCTAGCGGTAATGAGCAGTTCTTC.

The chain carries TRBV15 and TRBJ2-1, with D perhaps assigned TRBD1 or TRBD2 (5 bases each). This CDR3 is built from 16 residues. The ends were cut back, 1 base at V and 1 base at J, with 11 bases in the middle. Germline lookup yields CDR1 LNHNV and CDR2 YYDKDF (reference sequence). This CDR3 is CATSRGAGTSYNEQFF. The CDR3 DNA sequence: TGTGCCACCAGCAGAGGCGCAGGGACGTCCTACAATGAGCAGTTCTTC.

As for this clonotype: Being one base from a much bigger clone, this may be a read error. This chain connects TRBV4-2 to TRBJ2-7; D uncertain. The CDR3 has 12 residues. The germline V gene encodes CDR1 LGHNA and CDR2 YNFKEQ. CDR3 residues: CVSSQDGYEQYF. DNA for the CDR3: TGTGTCAGCAGCCAAGATGGGTACGAGCAGTACTTC.

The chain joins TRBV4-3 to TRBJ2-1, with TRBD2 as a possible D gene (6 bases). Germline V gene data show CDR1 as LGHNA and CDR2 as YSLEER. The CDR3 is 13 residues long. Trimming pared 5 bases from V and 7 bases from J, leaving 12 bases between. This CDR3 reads CASSYRGINEQFF. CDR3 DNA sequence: TGCGCCAGCAGCTACCGGGGGATTAATGAGCAGTTCTTC.

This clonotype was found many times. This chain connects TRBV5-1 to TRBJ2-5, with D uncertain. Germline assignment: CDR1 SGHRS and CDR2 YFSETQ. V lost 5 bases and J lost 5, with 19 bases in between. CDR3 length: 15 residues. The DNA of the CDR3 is TGCGCCAGCAGACCGGAACCTTTTAGTCGGGAGACCCAGTACTTC. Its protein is CASRPEPFSRETQYF.

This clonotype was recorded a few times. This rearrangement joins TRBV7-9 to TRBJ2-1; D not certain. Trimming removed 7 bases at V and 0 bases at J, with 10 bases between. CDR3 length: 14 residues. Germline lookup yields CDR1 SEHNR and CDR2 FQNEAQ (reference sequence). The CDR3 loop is CASIPVGSYNEQFF. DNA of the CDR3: TGTGCCAGCATCCCGGTGGGCTCCTACAATGAGCAGTTCTTC.

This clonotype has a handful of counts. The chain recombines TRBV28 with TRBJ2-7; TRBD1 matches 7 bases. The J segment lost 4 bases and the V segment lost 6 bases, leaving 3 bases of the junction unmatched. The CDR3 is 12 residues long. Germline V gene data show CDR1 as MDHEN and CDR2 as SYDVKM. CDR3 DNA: TGTGCCAGCAGGCCGACAGGGTACGAGCAGTACTTC. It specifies CASRPTGYEQYF. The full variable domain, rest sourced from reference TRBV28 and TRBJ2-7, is DVKVTQSSRYLVKRTGEKVFLECVQDMDHENMFWYRQDPGLGLRLIYFSYDVKMKEKGDIPEGYSVSREKKERFSLILESASTNQTSMYLCASRPTGYEQYFGPGTRLTVT.

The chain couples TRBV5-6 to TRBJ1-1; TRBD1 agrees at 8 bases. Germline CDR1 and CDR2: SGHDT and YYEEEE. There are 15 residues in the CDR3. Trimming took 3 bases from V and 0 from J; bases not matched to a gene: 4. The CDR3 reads CASSSGQAMNTEAFF. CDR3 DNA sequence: TGTGCCAGCAGCTCGGGACAGGCTATGAACACTGAAGCTTTCTTT.

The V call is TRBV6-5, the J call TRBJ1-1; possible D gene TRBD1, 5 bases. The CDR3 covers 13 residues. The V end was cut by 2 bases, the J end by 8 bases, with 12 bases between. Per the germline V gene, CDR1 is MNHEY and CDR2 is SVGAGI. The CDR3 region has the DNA TGTGCCAGCAGTTACGGGGTCAGGGTGGAAGCTTTCTTT. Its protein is CASSYGVRVEAFF.

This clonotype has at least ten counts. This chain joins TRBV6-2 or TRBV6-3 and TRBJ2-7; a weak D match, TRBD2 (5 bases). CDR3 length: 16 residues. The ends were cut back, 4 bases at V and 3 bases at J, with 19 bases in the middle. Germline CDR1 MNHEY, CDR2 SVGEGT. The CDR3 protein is CASSSPGLVLLYEQYF. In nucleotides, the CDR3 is TGTGCCAGCAGTTCCCCCGGACTCGTCCTCCTCTACGAGCAGTACTTC.

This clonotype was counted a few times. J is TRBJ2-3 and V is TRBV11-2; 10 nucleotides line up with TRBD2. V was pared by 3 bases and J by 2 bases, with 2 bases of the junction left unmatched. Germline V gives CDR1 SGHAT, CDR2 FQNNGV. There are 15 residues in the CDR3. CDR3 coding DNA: TGTGCCAGCAGCTTTAGCGGGAGGCCCACAGATACGCAGTATTTT. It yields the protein CASSFSGRPTDTQYF.

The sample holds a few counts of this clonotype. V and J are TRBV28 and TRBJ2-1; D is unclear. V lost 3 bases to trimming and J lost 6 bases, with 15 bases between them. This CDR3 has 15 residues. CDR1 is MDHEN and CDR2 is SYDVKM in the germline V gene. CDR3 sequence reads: CASSFRAKRSNEQFF. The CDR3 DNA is TGTGCCAGCAGTTTCCGGGCCAAACGCTCCAATGAGCAGTTCTTC.

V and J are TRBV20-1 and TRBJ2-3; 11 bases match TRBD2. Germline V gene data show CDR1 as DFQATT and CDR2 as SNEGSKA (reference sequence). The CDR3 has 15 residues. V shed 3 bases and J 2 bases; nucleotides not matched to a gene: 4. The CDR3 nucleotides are TGCAGTGCTAGGGGACTAGCGGATCACACAGATACGCAGTATTTT. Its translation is CSARGLADHTDTQYF.

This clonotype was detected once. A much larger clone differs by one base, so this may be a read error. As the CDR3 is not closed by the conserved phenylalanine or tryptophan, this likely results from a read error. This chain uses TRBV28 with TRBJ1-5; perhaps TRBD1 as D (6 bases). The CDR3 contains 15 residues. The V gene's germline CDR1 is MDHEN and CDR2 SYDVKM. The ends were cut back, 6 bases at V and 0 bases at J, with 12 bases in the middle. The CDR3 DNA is TGTGCCAGCAGCTACAGGGAATATAGCAATCAGCCCCAGCATGTT. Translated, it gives CASSYREYSNQPQHV.

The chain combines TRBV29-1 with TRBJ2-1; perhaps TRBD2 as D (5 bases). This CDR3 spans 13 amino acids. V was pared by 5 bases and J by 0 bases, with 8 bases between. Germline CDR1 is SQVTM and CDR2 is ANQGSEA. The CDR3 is CSVSGFSYNEQFF. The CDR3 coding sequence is TGCAGCGTTAGCGGATTCTCCTACAATGAGCAGTTCTTC.

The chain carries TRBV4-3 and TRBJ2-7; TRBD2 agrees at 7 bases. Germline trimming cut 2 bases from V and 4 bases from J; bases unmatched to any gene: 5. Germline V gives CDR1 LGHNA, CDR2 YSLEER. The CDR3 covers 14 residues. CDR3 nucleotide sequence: TGCGCCAGCAGCCAAACTCAGCGGGATTACGAGCAGTACTTC. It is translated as CASSQTQRDYEQYF.

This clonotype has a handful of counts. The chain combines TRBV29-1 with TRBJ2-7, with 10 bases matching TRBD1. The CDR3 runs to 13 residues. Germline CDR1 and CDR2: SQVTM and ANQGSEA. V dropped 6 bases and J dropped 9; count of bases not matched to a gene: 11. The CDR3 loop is CSVDPGTGEGQYF. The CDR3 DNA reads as TGCAGCGTAGATCCCGGGACAGGGGAGGGGCAGTACTTC.

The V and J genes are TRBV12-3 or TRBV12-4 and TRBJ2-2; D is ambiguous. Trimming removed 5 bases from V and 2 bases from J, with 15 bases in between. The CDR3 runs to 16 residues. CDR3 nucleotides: TGTGCCAGCAGTCCCGACCCGGTCACCAACACCGGGGAGCTGTTTTTT. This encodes CASSPDPVTNTGELFF.

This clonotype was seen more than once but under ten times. The CDR3 loop reads CASSRRLLLGINEQFF. CDR3 DNA sequence: TGTGCCAGCAGTCGTAGACTCCTCCTCGGGATCAATGAGCAGTTCTTC. V usage is TRBV27 and J usage is TRBJ2-1; D perhaps matches TRBD2 (5 bases). Between the trimmed V and J ends, which lost 5 bases and 6 bases, there was a span of 20 bases. The length of the CDR3 is 16 residues. Germline V gene sequence: CDR1 MNHEY, CDR2 SMNVEV (reference sequence).

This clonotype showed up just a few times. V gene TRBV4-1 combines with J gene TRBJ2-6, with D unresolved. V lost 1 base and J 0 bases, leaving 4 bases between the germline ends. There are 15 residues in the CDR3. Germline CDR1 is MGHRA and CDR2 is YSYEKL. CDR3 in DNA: TGCGCCAGCAGCCAAGGGTACTCTGGGGCCAACGTCCTGACTTTC. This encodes CASSQGYSGANVLTF.

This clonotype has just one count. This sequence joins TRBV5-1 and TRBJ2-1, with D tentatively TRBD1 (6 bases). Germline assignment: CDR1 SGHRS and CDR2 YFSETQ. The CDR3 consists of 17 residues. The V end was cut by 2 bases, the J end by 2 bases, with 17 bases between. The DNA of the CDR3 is TGCGCCAGCAGCTTTCAAACGCGACAGGTTGCCTACAATGAGCAGTTCTTC. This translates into CASSFQTRQVAYNEQFF.

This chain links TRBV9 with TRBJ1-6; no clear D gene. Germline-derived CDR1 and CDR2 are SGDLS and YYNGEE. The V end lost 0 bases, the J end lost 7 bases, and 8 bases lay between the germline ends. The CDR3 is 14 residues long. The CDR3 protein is CASSVGTANSPLHF. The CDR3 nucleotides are TGTGCCAGCAGCGTAGGGACCGCCAATTCACCCCTCCACTTT.

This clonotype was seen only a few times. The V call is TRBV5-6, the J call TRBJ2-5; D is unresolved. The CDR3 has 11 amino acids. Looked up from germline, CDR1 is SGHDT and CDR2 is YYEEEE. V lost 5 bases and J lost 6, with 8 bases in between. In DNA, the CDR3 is TGTGCCAGCAGTTACCAGCAGACCCAGTACTTC. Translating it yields CASSYQQTQYF.

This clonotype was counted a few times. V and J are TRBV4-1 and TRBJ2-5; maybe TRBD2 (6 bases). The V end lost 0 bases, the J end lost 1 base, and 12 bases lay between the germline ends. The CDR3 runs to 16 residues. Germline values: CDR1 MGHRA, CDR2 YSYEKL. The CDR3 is CASSQEGEAGQETQYF. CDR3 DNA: TGCGCCAGCAGCCAAGAAGGGGAAGCGGGCCAAGAGACCCAGTACTTC.

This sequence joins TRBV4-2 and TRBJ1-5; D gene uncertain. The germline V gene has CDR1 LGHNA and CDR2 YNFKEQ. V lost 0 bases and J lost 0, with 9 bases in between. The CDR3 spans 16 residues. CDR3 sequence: CASSQERAVSNQPQHF. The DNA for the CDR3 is TGTGCCAGCAGCCAAGAAAGGGCTGTTAGCAATCAGCCCCAGCATTTT.

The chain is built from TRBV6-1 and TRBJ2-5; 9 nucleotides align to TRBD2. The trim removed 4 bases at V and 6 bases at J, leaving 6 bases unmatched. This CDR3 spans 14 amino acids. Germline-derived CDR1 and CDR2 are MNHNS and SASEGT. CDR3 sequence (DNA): TGTGCCAGCAGTGTAGCGGGAGCTTTGAAGACCCAGTACTTC. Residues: CASSVAGALKTQYF.

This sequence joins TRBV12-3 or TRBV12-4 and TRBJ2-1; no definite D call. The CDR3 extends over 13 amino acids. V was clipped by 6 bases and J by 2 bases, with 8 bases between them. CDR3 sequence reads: CASRSLPYNEQFF. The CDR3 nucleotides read TGTGCCAGCAGAAGCCTACCCTACAATGAGCAGTTCTTC.

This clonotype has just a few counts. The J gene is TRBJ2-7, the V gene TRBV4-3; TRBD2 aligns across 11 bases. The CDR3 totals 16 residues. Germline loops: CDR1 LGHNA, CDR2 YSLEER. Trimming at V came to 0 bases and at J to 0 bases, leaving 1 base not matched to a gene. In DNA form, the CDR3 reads TGCGCCAGCAGCCAAGACGGACTAGCGGGCTCCTACGAGCAGTACTTC. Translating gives CASSQDGLAGSYEQYF.

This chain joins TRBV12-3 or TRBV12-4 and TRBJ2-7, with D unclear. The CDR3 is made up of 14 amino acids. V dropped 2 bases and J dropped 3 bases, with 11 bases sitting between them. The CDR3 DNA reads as TGTGCCAGCAGTTTATACCAGGATGACTACGAGCAGTACTTC. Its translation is CASSLYQDDYEQYF.

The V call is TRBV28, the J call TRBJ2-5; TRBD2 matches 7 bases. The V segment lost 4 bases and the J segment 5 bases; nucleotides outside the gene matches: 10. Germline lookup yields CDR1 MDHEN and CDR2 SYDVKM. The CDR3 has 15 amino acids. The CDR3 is CASSSSGSGSETQYF. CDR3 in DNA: TGTGCCAGCAGTTCTAGCGGTAGTGGATCGGAGACCCAGTACTTC.

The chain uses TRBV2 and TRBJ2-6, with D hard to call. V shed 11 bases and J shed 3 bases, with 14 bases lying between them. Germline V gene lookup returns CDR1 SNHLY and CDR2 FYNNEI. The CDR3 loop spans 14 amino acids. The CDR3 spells CAGFDLLGANVLTF. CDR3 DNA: TGTGCCGGATTTGACTTGCTTGGGGCCAACGTCCTGACTTTC.

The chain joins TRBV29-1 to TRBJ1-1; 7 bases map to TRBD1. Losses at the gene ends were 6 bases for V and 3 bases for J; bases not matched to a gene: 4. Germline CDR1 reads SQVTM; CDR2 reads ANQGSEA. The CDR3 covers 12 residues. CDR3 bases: TGCAGCGTACAGGGGATCGACACTGAAGCTTTCTTT. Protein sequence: CSVQGIDTEAFF. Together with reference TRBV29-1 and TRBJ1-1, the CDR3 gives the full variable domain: SAVISQKPSRDICQRGTSLTIQCQVDSQVTMMFWYRQQPGQSLTLIATANQGSEATYESGFVIDKFPISRPNLTFSTLTVSNMSPEDSSIYLCSVQGIDTEAFFGQGTRLTVV.